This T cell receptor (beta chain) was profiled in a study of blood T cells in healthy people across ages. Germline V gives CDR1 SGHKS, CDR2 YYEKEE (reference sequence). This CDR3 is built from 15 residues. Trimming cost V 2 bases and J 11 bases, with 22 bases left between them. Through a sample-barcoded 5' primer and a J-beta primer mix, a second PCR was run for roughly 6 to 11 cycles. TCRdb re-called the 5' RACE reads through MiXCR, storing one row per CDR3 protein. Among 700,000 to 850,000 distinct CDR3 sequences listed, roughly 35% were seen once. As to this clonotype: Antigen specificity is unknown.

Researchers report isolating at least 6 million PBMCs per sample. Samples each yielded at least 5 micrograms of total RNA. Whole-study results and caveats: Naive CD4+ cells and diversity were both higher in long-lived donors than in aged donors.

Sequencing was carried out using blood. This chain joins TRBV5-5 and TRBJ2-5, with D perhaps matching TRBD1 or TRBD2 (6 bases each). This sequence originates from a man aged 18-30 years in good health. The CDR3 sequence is CASSFLGGRSNEQYF. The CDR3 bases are TGTGCCAGCAGCTTCCTCGGGGGCCGGAGTAATGAGCAGTACTTC.